The 16 T cell receptor beta chains below all came from one sample that was sequenced in a study of T cell clonality in common variable immunodeficiency. Method: immunoSEQ multiplex PCR; TCRdb's copy keeps in-frame clones and lacks some. The sample shows about 74,000 clones, no singletons; the ten largest hold around 0.87%. The sample taken for sequencing was peripheral blood mononuclear cells. The receptors here all came from a person between 18 and 75 years old in good health.

This clone was recorded many times. The read is 3 residues too short to cover the CDR3 end, so that end is filled in from the germline J gene. The chain uses TRBV20-1 and TRBJ1-4; 8 bases agree with TRBD1. The CDR3 loop spans 15 amino acids. In germline, CDR1 is DFQATT, CDR2 SNEGSKA (reference sequence). V shed 4 bases and J 2 bases; nucleotides not matched to a gene: 6. The CDR3 bases that were read are TGCAGTGCTATGACAGGGGTAGGGACTAATGAAAAA. Residues: CSAMTGVGTNEK. The whole CDR3 protein is CSAMTGVGTNEKLFF.

This clone has ten or more counts. Read sequence stops 3 residues before the CDR3 end, and the germline J gene provides the missing end. This sequence joins TRBV2 and TRBJ2-1, with a possible D match to TRBD2 (6 bases). Trimming pared 10 bases from V and 6 bases from J, leaving 19 bases between. Germline CDR1 and CDR2: SNHLY and FYNNEI. The CDR3 is made up of 14 amino acids. The sequenced CDR3 bases are TGTGCCACCCAGCGTTGGGGGGAGAGCAATGAG. It encodes CATQRWGESNE. From start to end, the CDR3 is CATQRWGESNEQFF.

This clone showed up many times. Coverage ceases 3 residues before the CDR3 finishes, and the germline J gene fills in the end. This chain uses TRBV20-1 with TRBJ1-5; possibly TRBD1 for D (5 bases). Trimming removed 4 bases from V and 0 bases from J, with 13 bases in between. The CDR3 covers 15 residues. Per the germline V gene, CDR1 is DFQATT and CDR2 is SNEGSKA (reference sequence). The sequenced part of the CDR3 DNA is TGCAGTGCTATCCTCGACAGTACTAGCAATCAGCCC. Amino acids: CSAILDSTSNQP. The entire CDR3 protein reads CSAILDSTSNQPQHF.

This clone was counted ten times or more. CDR3 residues: CASSSGLAGNTGETQYF. The sequenced CDR3 bases are TGCGCCAGCAGCTCGGGACTAGCGGGAAACACGGGAGAGACC. This chain links TRBV5-1 with TRBJ2-5; 13 positions agree with TRBD2. The read comes to an end 3 residues before the CDR3 does, leaving the germline J gene to fill in the end. Germline CDR1 reads SGHRS; CDR2 reads YFSETQ. Trimming cost V 3 bases and J 4 bases; bases outside gene matches: 9. The CDR3 runs 17 residues. The variable domain in full, with the rest retrieved from reference TRBV5-1 and TRBJ2-5, is KAGVTQTPRYLIKTRGQQVTLSCSPISGHRSVSWYQQTPGQGLQFLFEYFSETQRNKGNFPGRFSGRQFSNSRSEMNVSTLELGDSALYLCASSSGLAGNTGETQYFGPGTRLLVL.

At least ten counts were recorded for this clone. The CDR3 end falls 3 residues outside the read, so it is completed with the germline J gene. The chain joins TRBV20-1 to TRBJ2-5; 12 bases match TRBD2. This CDR3 is built from 15 residues. Trimming removed 3 bases from V and 7 bases from J; junction bases left unmatched: 9. Germline loops: CDR1 DFQATT, CDR2 SNEGSKA (reference sequence). The CDR3 sequence is CSASSASGRDRTQYF. CDR3 bases read: TGCAGTGCTAGCTCAGCTAGCGGGAGGGATCGGACC.

This clone was counted ten times or more. The sequenced fragment ends 3 residues before the CDR3 boundary, so the rest is inferred from the germline J gene. The J gene is TRBJ1-3, the V gene TRBV20-1; D might be TRBD1 (6 bases). In germline, CDR1 is DFQATT, CDR2 SNEGSKA (reference sequence). The V end lost 6 bases, the J end lost 2 bases, and 14 bases lay between the germline ends. CDR3 length equals 14 residues. CDR3: CSAVTGITGNTIYF. The covered CDR3 bases are TGCAGTGCCGTTACAGGGATTACTGGAAACACC.

This clone was recorded many times. The read gets to within 3 residues of the CDR3 end, and the germline J gene fills in the rest. The chain carries TRBV7-3 and TRBJ1-6; D possibly corresponds to TRBD1 (5 bases). The ends were cut back, 5 bases at V and 10 bases at J, with 12 bases in the middle. The CDR3 is 13 residues long. Looked up from germline, CDR1 is SGHTA and CDR2 is FQGTGA. The CDR3: CASSPSGPSPLHF. The DNA read from the CDR3 is TGTGCCAGCAGCCCATCAGGGCCGTCACCC.

There are many counts of this clone. The read ends 3 residues shy of where the CDR3 ends; the end is completed using the germline J gene. The V gene is TRBV2, the J gene TRBJ2-5; 7 bases are a match to TRBD1. Trimming took 4 bases from V and 4 from J; bases not matched to a gene: 12. The V gene's germline CDR1 is SNHLY and CDR2 FYNNEI. The CDR3 is 16 residues long. The CDR3 bases that were read are TGTGCCAGCAGTGTTATTGTCAGGGGGAGCGGAGAGACC. This gives the protein CASSVIVRGSGET. The entire CDR3 reads CASSVIVRGSGETQYF.

This clone appeared many times. The read comes to an end 3 residues before the CDR3 does, leaving the germline J gene to fill in the end. The chain uses TRBV5-1 and TRBJ1-1; TRBD1 matches 7 bases. Germline CDR1 SGHRS, CDR2 YFSETQ. The CDR3 is made up of 14 amino acids. The sequenced CDR3 bases are TGCGCCAGCAGCTTGGTCCAGACAGGGTCAGAA. Residues: CASSLVQTGSE. The CDR3 as a whole reads CASSLVQTGSEAFF.

There are many counts of this clone. The read stops 3 residues short of the end of the CDR3; the missing end is completed from the germline J gene. The sample carries other DNA sequences with the same CDR3. The chain couples TRBV7-2 to TRBJ1-3; D gene uncertain. Germline loops: CDR1 SGHTA, CDR2 FQGNSA. Trimming shortened V by 6 bases and J by 4 bases, and 7 bases separated the two germline ends. The CDR3 spans 12 residues. The CDR3 DNA, read in part, is TGTGCCAGCAGTCCAGGAGGAAACACC. Amino acids: CASSPGGNT. The entire CDR3 protein is CASSPGGNTIYF.

This clone was counted at least ten times. The CDR3 goes on 3 residues after the read ends, and that part is filled in from the germline J gene. The V call is TRBV28, the J call TRBJ2-7, with D possibly being TRBD1 (6 bases). Germline V CDR1 and CDR2: MDHEN, SYDVKM. V lost 6 bases and J 1 base, leaving 16 bases between the germline ends. The CDR3 loop spans 15 amino acids. The sequenced CDR3 bases are TGTGCCAGCAGCCCGACCCCACAGGGTTCCTACGAG. Residues: CASSPTPQGSYE. The CDR3 in its entirety is CASSPTPQGSYEQYF.

As for this clone: The read stops 3 residues short of the end of the CDR3; the missing end is completed from the germline J gene. The chain uses TRBV10-2 and TRBJ1-1; 12 bases match TRBD1. The J segment lost 0 bases and the V segment lost 6 bases, leaving 2 bases of the junction unmatched. The CDR3 consists of 15 residues. Looked up from germline, CDR1 is WSHSY and CDR2 is SAAADI. CDR3 bases read: TGCGCCAGCAGGGGACAGGGGGCTTTGAACACTGAA. This translates into CASRGQGALNTE. The CDR3, in full, reads CASRGQGALNTEAFF.

This clone was detected many times. CDR3 DNA, as far as it was read: TGCGCCAGCAGCTTGGCCCCGACAGGGGGCAACACTGAA. Translation: CASSLAPTGGNTE. The complete CDR3 protein is CASSLAPTGGNTEAFF. The chain couples TRBV5-1 to TRBJ1-1; 10 nucleotides agree with TRBD1. With the read ending 3 residues before the CDR3 end, the germline J gene is used to fill in that end. Germline lookup yields CDR1 SGHRS and CDR2 YFSETQ. This CDR3 is built from 16 residues. The V and J ends lost 0 bases and 2 bases, in that order; junction bases with no gene match: 4.

This clone showed up many times. The sequenced fragment ends 3 residues before the CDR3 boundary, so the rest is inferred from the germline J gene. The chain links TRBV19 to TRBJ1-3; TRBD1 aligns across 8 bases. CDR3 size: 18 residues. Germline V lookup: CDR1 LNHDA, CDR2 SQIVND (reference sequence). Trimming cost V 3 bases and J 0 bases; bases outside gene matches: 10. The chain's CDR3 is CASSILSGQANSGNTIYF. The sequenced CDR3 bases are TGTGCCAGTAGTATTCTTTCGGGACAGGCCAACTCTGGAAACACC.

This clone was found many times. The read gets to within 3 residues of the CDR3 end, and the germline J gene fills in the rest. The chain joins TRBV5-1 to TRBJ2-5, with 9 bases fitting TRBD2. CDR3 length: 16 amino acids. Trimming cost V 5 bases and J 5 bases; bases outside gene matches: 13. The germline V gene encodes CDR1 SGHRS and CDR2 YFSETQ. CDR3 loop: CASRPVFSGGKETQYF. The sequenced CDR3 bases are TGCGCCAGCAGGCCCGTTTTTAGCGGGGGTAAGGAGACC.

There are many counts of this clone. The sequence runs out 3 residues before the end of the CDR3; the remainder is reconstructed from the germline J gene. J is TRBJ1-1 and V is TRBV5-1; maybe TRBD1 (5 bases). V was shortened by 4 bases and J by 0 bases, with 13 bases between the two germline ends. Germline CDR1 is SGHRS and CDR2 is YFSETQ. The CDR3 is 15 residues long. The part of the CDR3 DNA that was read is TGCGCCAGCAGCCCCTTAGAGGGGCTGAACACTGAA. Amino acid sequence: CASSPLEGLNTE. Given in full, the CDR3 is CASSPLEGLNTEAFF.